This T cell receptor beta chain appears in the sequencing data of a study of cytomegalovirus exposure and HLA in healthy donors. Amplification used 60 Vbeta primers and 13 Jbeta primers. Assay: immunoSEQ multiplex PCR; the TCRdb copy retains only in-frame clones and omits some. This sample has about 160,000 clones, with around 83% found just once. Details on this clone: No antigen is known for it.

Trimming took 0 bases from V and 6 from J, leaving 6 bases between them. The CDR3 covers 13 residues. Germline values: CDR1 PRHDT, CDR2 FYEKMQ (reference sequence). General study points: Testing in vitro showed a few CMV-associated chains specific for CMV antigens. Roughly uniform sequencing depth across donors was assumed, possibly incorrectly.

The chain couples TRBV13 to TRBJ2-1, with D tentatively TRBD2 (5 bases). The origin of this receptor is a man aged 50 to 60 in good health and CMV-seropositive. Sequencing used PBMCs. Written as DNA, the CDR3 is TGTGCCAGCAGCTTAGGGGCGGGCAATGAGCAGTTCTTC. Translation: CASSLGAGNEQFF.